Here is one T cell receptor beta chain with its context. Its antigen is still unknown. Base-call qualities are not available, and no considerably larger clone is one nucleotide away. This record belongs to a study of OX40 agonist ivuxolimab in advanced cancers. Looking at the study overall: Ivuxolimab, which targeted the costimulatory receptor OX40 (CD134), was an agonistic, fully human IgG2 monoclonal antibody. The monotherapy dose-escalation portion (N of about 50 patients) of the phase I ivuxolimab trial is reported in the paper. Prior anti-PD-1, anti-PD-L1 or anti-CTLA-4 therapy was permitted, and checkpoint inhibitors had been received by less than 45% of dose-escalation patients. Of the roughly 51 dose-escalation patients, hepatocellular carcinoma was present in approximately 20, melanoma in about 15, renal cell carcinoma in 9 and head and neck cancer in 9. Peripheral TCRbeta sequencing was intended to test whether TCR sequence diversity was altered and clonal T-cell expansion was caused by ivuxolimab. The dose-escalation cohort was approximately 83% male with a mean age of about 54 years, ranging from roughly 23 to 79. Three dose-escalation patients achieved partial responses, one with hepatocellular carcinoma and two with cutaneous melanoma. Intravenous ivuxolimab was administered to patients every 2 weeks at six dose levels: 0.01, 0.1, 0.3, 1.5, 3 and 10 mg/kg. Study-wide conclusions, independent of this receptor: At doses of 0.1 to 3.0 mg/kg, clonal expansion of both CD4+ and CD8+ blood T cells was observed from baseline to week 6. The antigen specificity of the clonally expanded peripheral T cells was not determined. After ivuxolimab, CD8+ T cells had more expanded clones than CD4+ T cells on average. Partial responders in the 0.1-3.0 mg/kg groups had among the lowest normalized peripheral clonal expansion, especially among CD8+ T cells. Low levels of normalized T-cell clonal expansion were also seen in some patients who did not respond.

To sequence the TCRbeta CDR3 region, genomic DNA was isolated from the sorted cells. TCRbeta CDR3 regions were sequenced using the immunoSEQ Assay. The table comes from immuneACCESS by way of TCRdb, which keeps in-frame sequences with V and J called. Part of the clones is missing from these tables; in studies checked, under half for an unresolved V gene and the rest for unknown reasons. This sample lists roughly 64,000 clones; around nine tenths were detected once. The ten largest clones capture around 0.8% of the sample. Patients with a history of autoimmune disease or receiving systemic immunosuppression were excluded from the trial. Peripheral blood for TCR sequencing was drawn from every dose cohort at baseline, at cycle 4 day 1 and at cycle 7 day 1. The samples were drawn from a first-in-human, open-label, multicenter phase I dose-escalation trial of ivuxolimab. Adults with locally advanced or metastatic melanoma, renal cell, hepatocellular, or head and neck squamous cell carcinoma were enrolled in the trial. CD4+ and CD8+ T cells were sorted separately from peripheral blood before TCR sequencing.

At the junction V is shortened by 4 bases and J by 6 bases, with 17 bases in between. Its CDR3 holds 15 amino acids, cysteine through phenylalanine. The CDR3 DNA has 45 bases and is translated from base 1. From a lookup of the germline V gene (reference sequence), CDR1 and CDR2 are SGHKS and YYEKEE. The rearrangement joined TRBV5-5 to TRBJ1-5; the D region possibly corresponds to TRBD1 (5 bases align). Sequenced material: CD4+ or CD8+ T cells sorted from blood, taken in a trial of the OX40 agonist ivuxolimab. The sequence was obtained from an adult with an advanced solid tumor such as melanoma, head and neck, liver or kidney cancer. The nucleotide sequence is given as TGTGCCAGCAGCCTCCGGGGCGGGGCCAGTCAGCCCCAGCATTTT. Translated, it gives CASSLRGGASQPQHF.